The 8 T cell receptor beta chains in this list originate from one sample, sequenced in a study of blood T cell repertoires in COVID-19. The data were produced by immunoSEQ multiplex PCR, yet TCRdb's version contains in-frame clones alone and is incomplete. Of roughly 200,000 clones detected, approximately 87% appear once; the ten largest clones hold over 3%. The sequenced sample consisted of PBMCs or T cells enriched from blood (not recorded which). These receptors were obtained from a woman in her 50s in a cohort exposed to, infected with or recovered from COVID-19 (not recorded which).

J is TRBJ2-3 and V is TRBV7-2, with 7 positions matching TRBD1. Germline CDR1 and CDR2: SGHTA and FQGNSA. With V trimmed by 10 bases and J by 2 bases, 6 bases remained unmatched. The CDR3 is 13 amino acids. CDR3 DNA sequence: TGTGCCATCCGACAGGGAAACACAGATACGCAGTATTTT. As protein: CAIRQGNTDTQYF.

J is TRBJ1-1 and V is TRBV7-5; no DNA check was done on the table's D call, TRBD1. TRBV7-5 is given as a pseudogene. The CDR3 length is 12 residues. CDR3 coding DNA: TGTGCCTTCGGACAGGGAGAGGTTGAAGCTTTCTTT. It encodes CAFGQGEVEAFF.

The genes are TRBV5-8 and TRBJ1-1; perhaps TRBD1 as D (6 bases). V was clipped by 0 bases and J by 1 base, with 7 bases between them. The CDR3 length is 14 residues. Looked up from germline, CDR1 is SGHTS and CDR2 is YDEGEE. The CDR3 region has the DNA TGTGCCAGCAGCTTGGTGGACAGGAACACTGAAGCTTTCTTT. Amino acid sequence: CASSLVDRNTEAFF.

The rearrangement links TRBV12-3 or TRBV12-4 to TRBJ1-4; 9 bases are a match to TRBD1. The CDR3 totals 13 residues. V dropped 6 bases and J dropped 8; count of bases not matched to a gene: 4. The CDR3 nucleotides are TGTGCCAGCAGGGGACAGGGTGGCGAAAAACTGTTTTTT. As protein: CASRGQGGEKLFF.

About this clone: A read error may produce the germline difference seen at one junction end. The chain combines TRBV7-3 with TRBJ2-3; TRBD2 agrees at 8 bases. The CDR3 is made up of 13 amino acids. From germline, CDR1 is SGHTA and CDR2 FQGTGA. The CDR3, as DNA: TGTGCCAGCTGGCTCCTCACTAGCGGCACCCCGAAATTT. This codes for CASWLLTSGTPKF. Together with reference TRBV7-3 and TRBJ2-3, the CDR3 gives the full variable domain: GAGVSQTPSNKVTEKGKYVELRCDPISGHTALYWYRQSLGQGPEFLIYFQGTGAADDSGLPNDRFFAVRPEGSVSTLKIQRTERGDSAVYLCASWLLTSGTPKFGPGTRLTVL.

The rearrangement uses TRBV7-8 and TRBJ1-1; a possible D gene is TRBD1 (6 bases). From germline, CDR1 is SGHVS and CDR2 FQNEAQ. This CDR3 has 15 amino acids. V was trimmed by 5 bases and J by 0 bases, leaving 13 bases between them. The CDR3 nucleotides are TGTGCCAGCAGCCCCCGCGGGGGGCTGAACACTGAAGCTTTCTTT. It specifies CASSPRGGLNTEAFF.

The CDR3 nucleotides read TGCGCCAGCCGCGGGGGTGACTACAATGAGCAGTTCTTC. This translates into CASRGGDYNEQFF. The rearrangement joins TRBV5-1 to TRBJ2-1; 7 bases align to TRBD2. CDR1 is SGHRS and CDR2 is YFSETQ in the germline V gene. The CDR3 is made up of 13 amino acids. Trimming removed 7 bases from V and 3 bases from J; junction bases left unmatched: 4. The entire variable domain, with the rest obtained from reference TRBV5-1 and TRBJ2-1, is as follows: KAGVTQTPRYLIKTRGQQVTLSCSPISGHRSVSWYQQTPGQGLQFLFEYFSETQRNKGNFPGRFSGRQFSNSRSEMNVSTLELGDSALYLCASRGGDYNEQFFGPGTRLTVL.

In its sample, this clone was seen once. In DNA form, the CDR3 reads TGTGCCAGCAGCATCTCCGGGACAGGGAATTCACCCCTCCACTTT. Its translation is CASSISGTGNSPLHF. V usage is TRBV7-3 and J usage is TRBJ1-6; 9 positions agree with TRBD1. The V segment lost 5 bases and the J segment 7 bases; nucleotides outside the gene matches: 6. Germline lookup yields CDR1 SGHTA and CDR2 FQGTGA. CDR3 length: 15 amino acids.